This T cell receptor (beta chain) was captured in a study of cytomegalovirus exposure and HLA in healthy donors. The wider study: A subsequent analysis reported that the roughly 130 validation repertoires were produced on the same platform that had also been used for the 666 first-cohort repertoires.

Whole-study findings and limits: Associated with cytomegalovirus, according to the listing, were 150 to 200 TCR beta chains. In vitro experiments confirmed that three CMV-associated chains were specific for CMV antigens.

Some clones are missing from TCRdb's copy, which holds only in-frame ones; the method was immunoSEQ multiplex PCR. The table lists 60,000 or so clones, about 92% of them singletons. About this clone: Its antigen is not known.

This TCR derives from a man between 18 and 29 years old in good health and CMV-seronegative. The sequenced sample was PBMCs.

The CDR3 loop reads CASSKQGANFGNTIYF. The CDR3 bases are TGTGCCAGCAGCAAACAGGGTGCTAACTTTGGAAACACCATATATTTT. The rearrangement uses TRBV21-1 and TRBJ1-3; TRBD1, as called in the table, went unchecked against the DNA. TRBV21-1 is marked as a pseudogene. This CDR3 is 16 amino acids long.